What follows are 16 T cell receptor beta chains derived from one specimen sequenced in a study of blood T cell repertoires in COVID-19. The protocol was immunoSEQ multiplex PCR, while the TCRdb copy is restricted to in-frame clones and leaves out a portion. Here the sample spans over 110,000 clones, about four fifths being singletons. Sequencing input: peripheral blood. The receptors stem from a human donor in a cohort sampled during active COVID-19.

The J gene is TRBJ1-4, the V gene TRBV10-3; TRBD1 matches at 8 bases. The CDR3 contains 13 residues. The V and J ends lost 9 bases and 7 bases, in that order; junction bases with no gene match: 7. Germline V gene sequence: CDR1 ENHRY, CDR2 SYGVKD. The CDR3 sequence: CAIGQGAGEKLFF. CDR3 bases: TGTGCCATTGGGCAGGGGGCTGGTGAAAAACTGTTTTTT.

This chain joins TRBV10-3 and TRBJ2-7, with 9 bases fitting TRBD2. The V segment lost 0 bases and the J segment 5 bases; nucleotides outside the gene matches: 5. The CDR3 contains 15 residues. The V gene's germline CDR1 is ENHRY and CDR2 SYGVKD. Here the CDR3 reads CAISESGGRVHEQYF. The CDR3 DNA reads as TGTGCCATCAGTGAGTCTGGCGGGAGGGTCCACGAGCAGTACTTC.

In nucleotides, the CDR3 is TGTGCCAGCAGCCCAGCGGGTCGCTCCTACAATGAGCAGTTCTTC. Translated, it gives CASSPAGRSYNEQFF. V usage is TRBV7-6 and J usage is TRBJ2-1, with D possibly being TRBD2 (6 bases). The CDR3 consists of 15 residues. From germline, CDR1 is SGHVS and CDR2 FNYEAQ. V was cut by 5 bases and J by 0 bases, with 11 bases left in between.

V gene TRBV18 combines with J gene TRBJ1-4, with 8 bases matching TRBD1. V lost 5 bases and J lost 8; bases outside the gene matches: 7. CDR3 length: 14 residues. Germline CDR1 reads KGHSH; CDR2 reads LQKENI. The CDR3 bases are TGTGCCAGCTCAACCACAGGGGGTAACGAAAAACTGTTTTTT. It specifies CASSTTGGNEKLFF.

This chain links TRBV24-1 with TRBJ2-1; TRBD2 matches 7 bases. Per the germline V gene, CDR1 is KGHDR and CDR2 is SFDVKD. J gave up 0 bases and V 3 bases, and 10 bases lay outside the gene matches. This CDR3 contains 18 residues. The CDR3 is CATSDLVTSSSSYNEQFF. CDR3 in DNA: TGTGCCACCAGTGATCTCGTGACTAGCAGTAGCTCCTACAATGAGCAGTTCTTC.

The chain couples TRBV19 to TRBJ2-7; TRBD2 matches at 10 bases. Germline values: CDR1 LNHDA, CDR2 SQIVND (reference sequence). The junction had 9 bases not matched to a gene; V was cut back by 4 bases and J by 0 bases. The CDR3 consists of 17 residues. The CDR3 here is CASSSHGVAGGSYEQYF. CDR3 nucleotide sequence: TGTGCCAGTAGTAGCCACGGGGTAGCGGGAGGCTCCTACGAGCAGTACTTC.

The chain carries TRBV6-1 and TRBJ1-4, with D tentatively TRBD1 (6 bases). Looked up from germline, CDR1 is MNHNS and CDR2 is SASEGT. V dropped 1 base and J dropped 0 bases, with 9 bases sitting between them. The CDR3 spans 16 residues. The chain's CDR3 is CASSEVGTTTNEKLFF. The CDR3 DNA follows: TGTGCCAGCAGTGAAGTTGGGACAACAACTAATGAAAAACTGTTTTTT.

This clone has just one count. The chain joins TRBV18 to TRBJ2-3; D is perhaps TRBD2 (5 bases). V lost 3 bases to trimming and J lost 6 bases, with 13 bases between them. The CDR3 covers 14 residues. In germline, CDR1 is KGHSH, CDR2 LQKENI. This CDR3 is CASSPLHGVDTQYF. The CDR3 nucleotides read TGTGCCAGCTCACCCTTGCACGGGGTTGATACGCAGTATTTT. The full variable domain, completed using reference TRBV18 and TRBJ2-3, is NAGVMQNPRHLVRRRGQEARLRCSPMKGHSHVYWYRQLPEEGLKFMVYLQKENIIDESGMPKERFSAEFPKEGPSILRIQQVVRGDSAAYFCASSPLHGVDTQYFGPGTRLTVL.

The V and J genes are TRBV10-3 and TRBJ2-1; no reliable D call. Trimming left V 0 bases short and J 4 bases short, with 4 bases between. The V gene's germline CDR1 is ENHRY and CDR2 SYGVKD. The CDR3 runs to 13 residues. The CDR3 loop reads CAISESEYNEQFF. DNA of the CDR3: TGTGCCATCAGTGAGTCCGAGTACAATGAGCAGTTCTTC.

This rearrangement joins TRBV5-4 to TRBJ1-4; D is undetermined. The CDR3 is 15 residues long. V gave up 0 bases and J gave up 3 bases, with 9 bases separating them. Germline V lookup: CDR1 SGHNT, CDR2 YYREEE (reference sequence). CDR3 in DNA: TGTGCCAGCAGCTTGGGCGGCGCGGCTAATGAAAAACTGTTTTTT. Protein sequence: CASSLGGAANEKLFF.

By share of the sample, this clone is medium-sized. The CDR3 nucleotides read TGTGCCAGCAGTTTCCACTCTGGGGCCAACGTCCTGACTTTC. Protein product: CASSFHSGANVLTF. The chain joins TRBV27 to TRBJ2-6; D gene unclear. Trimming stripped 3 bases from V and 0 bases from J, with 3 bases between. Germline CDR1 and CDR2: MNHEY and SMNVEV (reference sequence). This CDR3 region has 14 residues.

CDR3 nucleotide sequence: TGCAGCGTTGAAGATTCGTCAGGGGCGAGCTCCTACAATGAGCAGTTCTTC. It codes for CSVEDSSGASSYNEQFF. V and J are TRBV29-1 and TRBJ2-1; tentative D call: TRBD1 (6 bases). CDR3 length equals 17 residues. V dropped 0 bases and J dropped 0 bases, with 15 bases sitting between them. The germline gives CDR1 SQVTM, CDR2 ANQGSEA.

V usage is TRBV6-6 and J usage is TRBJ2-3; D may be TRBD1 (7 bases). The CDR3 has 17 residues. Germline values: CDR1 MNHNY, CDR2 SVGAGI (reference sequence). Trimming pared 5 bases from V and 0 bases from J, leaving 18 bases between. CDR3 DNA: TGTGCCAGCAGTCCAAGGTCAGGGGGGACTAGCACAGATACGCAGTATTTT. Protein: CASSPRSGGTSTDTQYF.

This sequence joins TRBV6-6 and TRBJ1-2; 8 bases map to TRBD1. With V trimmed by 2 bases and J by 6 bases, 2 bases remained unmatched. Germline V lookup: CDR1 MNHNY, CDR2 SVGAGI (reference sequence). The CDR3 covers 13 residues. The CDR3 sequence: CASSYQGADGYTF. For the CDR3, the DNA is TGTGCCAGCAGTTACCAGGGGGCGGATGGCTACACCTTC.

The chain has TRBV2 and TRBJ2-3; 12 bases line up with TRBD2. Losses at the gene ends were 2 bases for V and 3 bases for J; bases not matched to a gene: 0. Germline-derived CDR1 and CDR2 are SNHLY and FYNNEI. The CDR3 has 15 amino acids. This CDR3 is CASSELAGGTDTQYF. CDR3 DNA: TGTGCCAGCAGTGAACTAGCGGGAGGGACAGATACGCAGTATTTT.

The chain carries TRBV6-6 and TRBJ1-3, with D possibly matching TRBD1 (6 bases). Germline V gene data show CDR1 as MNHNY and CDR2 as SVGAGI (reference sequence). V lost 4 bases, J lost 0 bases, and 7 bases lay in between. The CDR3 is 14 amino acids. CDR3 bases: TGTGCCAGCAGTTCACAGGGCTCTGGAAACACCATATATTTT. Residues: CASSSQGSGNTIYF.